This is a list of T cell receptor beta chains from one sample in a study of blood T cells in healthy people across ages. TCRdb re-analysed the 5' RACE reads in MiXCR, keeping a single row per CDR3 protein. The sample contains roughly 1,100,000 distinct CDR3 sequences, about 23% of which appear only once. This same sample was also part of a study on T cells of mothers and their children.

The specimen was blood. The receptors were sampled from a girl aged 2-10 years in good health. CDR3s include the opening cysteine and the closing phenylalanine or tryptophan. Each record gives: J gene, clone size, D gene, V gene, CDR3 DNA, CDR3 protein. D genes are given only for firm matches. Rows may omit the clone size; those that give it use once, few, many or a size class.

j_gene: TRBJ2-1
abundance: once
d_gene: TRBD2
v_gene: TRBV24-1
CDR3nt: TGTGCCACCAGTGACCCCGGGGAGGGCCGTAATGAGCAGTTCTTC
CDR3aa: CATSDPGEGRNEQFF

j_gene: TRBJ2-5
abundance: few
d_gene: -
v_gene: TRBV10-3
CDR3nt: TGTGCCACCTCAGGGGTAGAGACCCAGTACTTC
CDR3aa: CATSGVETQYF

j_gene: TRBJ2-5
abundance: -
d_gene: -
v_gene: TRBV7-8
CDR3nt: TGTGCCGGCAGCGCGATCGGGAGCTACCAAGAGACCCAGTACTTC
CDR3aa: CAGSAIGSYQETQYF

j_gene: TRBJ2-5
abundance: -
d_gene: -
v_gene: TRBV7-6
CDR3nt: TGTGCCAGCAGCTTAGCAGCCGAGTGGGAGACCCAGTACTTC
CDR3aa: CASSLAAEWETQYF

j_gene: TRBJ2-4
abundance: few
d_gene: TRBD1
v_gene: TRBV6-1
CDR3nt: TGTGCCAGCTCGGACAGGGGGATCCTGGAAAACATTCAGTACTTC
CDR3aa: CASSDRGILENIQYF

j_gene: TRBJ2-2
abundance: -
d_gene: TRBD1
v_gene: TRBV27
CDR3nt: TGTGCCAGCACCGATCCGGGACAGGGTTTTACCGGGGAGCTGTTTTTT
CDR3aa: CASTDPGQGFTGELFF

j_gene: TRBJ1-5
abundance: -
d_gene: TRBD1
v_gene: TRBV11-2
CDR3nt: TGTGCCAGCAGCTTAGATGTAGGGGGCGGTCAGCCCCAGCATTTT
CDR3aa: CASSLDVGGGQPQHF

j_gene: TRBJ2-7
abundance: -
d_gene: -
v_gene: TRBV5-1
CDR3nt: TGCGCCAGCCGATGGGGGGCTAGCCCCTACTCCTACGAGCGGTACTTC
CDR3aa: CASRWGASPYSYERYF

j_gene: TRBJ2-5
abundance: few
d_gene: TRBD2
v_gene: TRBV4-3
CDR3nt: TGCGCCAGCAGCCAAGATCTTCCCGCAGGACTAGCAGGGGAGACCCAGTACTTC
CDR3aa: CASSQDLPAGLAGETQYF

j_gene: TRBJ2-7
abundance: few
d_gene: -
v_gene: TRBV10-3
CDR3nt: TGTGCCATCAGCGGCAGACAAAACGAGCAGTACTTC
CDR3aa: CAISGRQNEQYF

j_gene: TRBJ2-5
abundance: few
d_gene: -
v_gene: TRBV7-9
CDR3nt: TGTGCCAGCAGTTATACCTTGGGTGGAGGCCTTGAGACCCAGTACTTC
CDR3aa: CASSYTLGGGLETQYF

j_gene: TRBJ2-7
abundance: -
d_gene: TRBD1
v_gene: TRBV12-3/TRBV12-4
CDR3nt: TGTGCCAGCACCGAGACAGGGACCCTCTACGAGCAGTACTTC
CDR3aa: CASTETGTLYEQYF

j_gene: TRBJ2-7
abundance: -
d_gene: -
v_gene: TRBV7-9
CDR3nt: TGTGCCAGCAGCTCATTAGCCAGGGGGGGGGCCTACGAGCAGTACTTC
CDR3aa: CASSSLARGGAYEQYF

j_gene: TRBJ2-7
abundance: -
d_gene: TRBD1
v_gene: TRBV2
CDR3nt: TGTGCCAGTCGGGACAGGGAGACCTCCGAGCAGTACTTC
CDR3aa: CASRDRETSEQYF

j_gene: TRBJ2-1
abundance: -
d_gene: -
v_gene: TRBV9
CDR3nt: TGTGCCAGCAGCAAAGCAGGATCCTCCTACAATGAGCAGTTCTTC
CDR3aa: CASSKAGSSYNEQFF

j_gene: TRBJ1-2
abundance: few
d_gene: -
v_gene: TRBV29-1
CDR3nt: TGCAGCGTTGACGAGGTGGACCATGGCTACACCTTC
CDR3aa: CSVDEVDHGYTF

j_gene: TRBJ1-4
abundance: -
d_gene: -
v_gene: TRBV29-1
CDR3nt: TGCAGCTTCAAGGGTTGGGCAACTAATGAAAAACTGTTTTTT
CDR3aa: CSFKGWATNEKLFF

j_gene: TRBJ2-3
abundance: -
d_gene: -
v_gene: TRBV11-3
CDR3nt: TGTGCTTATTTTGCAGATACGCAGTATTTT
CDR3aa: CAYFADTQYF

j_gene: TRBJ1-5
abundance: -
d_gene: TRBD1
v_gene: TRBV27
CDR3nt: TGTGCCAGCAGTTCCCCGGACAGGGGTCACCAGCCCCAGCATTTT
CDR3aa: CASSSPDRGHQPQHF

j_gene: TRBJ2-5
abundance: once
d_gene: TRBD1
v_gene: TRBV28
CDR3nt: TGTGCCAGCAGTTTAGAGGGACAGGGCCGGTGGTTCCAGTACTTC
CDR3aa: CASSLEGQGRWFQYF